The entry below describes one TCR beta chain. This specimen belongs to a study of T cells after yellow fever vaccination. Germline CDR1 is DFQATT and CDR2 is SNEGSKA (reference sequence). The V gene end was trimmed by 3 bases and the J gene end by 3 bases; junction bases not matched to a gene: 9. This CDR3 is 15 amino acids long. In TCRdb, the 5' RACE reads were re-called with MiXCR into one record per CDR3 protein. There are about 340,000 distinct CDR3 sequences in the sample; 8% to 10% occur only once, and over 15% lies in the top ten. V gene TRBV20-1 combines with J gene TRBJ2-7; 9 bases match TRBD2. Sequenced material: PBMCs, taken on the day of the first yellow fever vaccination. The clonotype originates from a man younger than 35 who received the YFV17D yellow fever vaccine. The CDR3 reads CSASSLGTSFYEQYF. As DNA, the CDR3 is TGCAGTGCTAGCTCCCTCGGGACTAGCTTCTACGAGCAGTACTTC.